This entry describes one T cell receptor beta chain. Its antigen is as yet unknown. This CDR3 contains 13 residues. Germline loops: CDR1 LNHDA, CDR2 SQIVND (reference sequence). Trimming removed 10 bases from V and 8 bases from J, with 15 bases in between. The source of the sample is a study of Ad26.COV2.S vaccination and SARS-CoV-2 variants. Study observations and caveats: Non-spike TCR breadth was similar in vaccine and placebo recipients.

As to treatment: some 20 received Ad26.COV2.S at low or high dose, single or two shots; about five received placebo; per-sample allocation not given. Specimen acquisition occurred on day 63 following the initial vaccine or placebo injection. An adult donor aged 18-55 years was enrolled in Boston. Produced via immunoSEQ multiplex PCR; TCRdb's table is partial and in-frame only. Among 400,000 to 450,000 clones listed, approximately 90% were seen once. The chain recombines TRBV19 with TRBJ1-6, with D perhaps matching TRBD1 (5 bases). This TCR derives from a person between 18 and 59 years old who received the Ad26.COV2.S COVID-19 vaccine or a placebo. The specimen comprised peripheral blood, sampled in a trial of Ad26.COV2.S vaccine versus placebo. The CDR3 protein is CATCDGGDSPLHF. CDR3 nucleotides: TGTGCCACTTGCGATGGGGGAGATTCACCCCTCCACTTT.